These 17 T cell receptor beta chains came from one sample sequenced in a study of technical replicates of blood from a handful of donors. Data came from immunoSEQ multiplex PCR; TCRdb stores just in-frame clones and leaves some out. This sample carries 81,000 or so clones, about 96% of them seen once, and the ten largest clones take about 0.2%. Sequenced sample: T cells isolated from PBMCs. These receptors all come from a human donor in good health.

This clone was recorded many times. The chain combines TRBV9 with TRBJ2-7; 9 nucleotides match TRBD2. Germline V gene data show CDR1 as SGDLS and CDR2 as YYNGEE. This CDR3 has 17 residues. The ends lost 4 bases at V and 6 bases at J; junction bases unmatched: 17. As DNA, the CDR3 is TGTGCCAGCAGCCCACTCAGCACCGGGACTAGCACCTTCGAGCAGTACTTC. Its protein is CASSPLSTGTSTFEQYF.

This clone showed up just once. This rearrangement joins TRBV6-1 to TRBJ1-4, with D possibly matching TRBD1 (5 bases). This CDR3 has 14 residues. Trimming removed 5 bases from V and 7 bases from J, with 14 bases in between. Germline values: CDR1 MNHNS, CDR2 SASEGT. In DNA, the CDR3 is TGTGCCAGCAGTCCGGGGGGGAAGAGTGAAAAACTGTTTTTT. Residues: CASSPGGKSEKLFF.

A single count supports this clone. This specimen includes other DNA sequences encoding the same CDR3. This chain connects TRBV7-9 to TRBJ2-7; the D is unclear. Trimming removed 5 bases from V and 7 bases from J, with 9 bases in between. Germline assignment: CDR1 SEHNR and CDR2 FQNEAQ (reference sequence). The CDR3 length is 11 residues. In DNA form, the CDR3 reads TGTGCCAGCAGCCCACCAGTAGAGCAGTACTTC. Its protein product is CASSPPVEQYF.

This chain uses TRBV30 with TRBJ2-7, with TRBD1 as a possible D gene (5 bases). The germline V gene has CDR1 GTSNPN and CDR2 SVGIG (reference sequence). The CDR3 is 13 residues long. Written as DNA, the CDR3 is TGTGCAAACGGACAAGTAGACCCTTACGAGCAGTACTTC. It yields the protein CANGQVDPYEQYF.

The rearrangement links TRBV28 to TRBJ2-5; 8 bases match TRBD2. Germline V gene data show CDR1 as MDHEN and CDR2 as SYDVKM. This CDR3 is 20 amino acids long. The V and J ends lost 6 bases and 5 bases, in that order; junction bases with no gene match: 26. The CDR3 DNA sequence: TGTGCCAGCAGAAATCGGGCGGGAGGCTTCGGAGGGAAAAGAAGGGAGACCCAGTACTTC. Translating it yields CASRNRAGGFGGKRRETQYF.

The chain uses TRBV6-1 and TRBJ2-1, with unresolved D. Trimming took 0 bases from V and 8 from J, leaving 8 bases between them. The germline gives CDR1 MNHNS, CDR2 SASEGT. There are 13 residues in the CDR3. Written as DNA, the CDR3 is TGTGCCAGCAGTGAAGCGAGACGGGATGAGCAGTTCTTC. Protein: CASSEARRDEQFF.

The chain employs TRBV2 and TRBJ2-3, with TRBD2 matching 12 bases. CDR1 is SNHLY, CDR2 FYNNEI, per germline. The CDR3 sequence is 15 residues long. J was trimmed by 3 bases and V by 7 bases; bases with no gene match: 5. The CDR3 loop reads CASITSGRLTDTQYF. The CDR3 nucleotides read TGTGCCAGCATTACTAGCGGGAGGCTGACAGATACGCAGTATTTT.

The chain recombines TRBV30 with TRBJ2-7; the match to TRBD1 covers 10 bases. The CDR3 covers 15 residues. V shed 3 bases, J shed 4 bases, and the junction held 9 bases outside the gene matches. Germline values: CDR1 GTSNPN, CDR2 SVGIG (reference sequence). CDR3 sequence reads: CAWSVYGTGAYEQYF. The CDR3 DNA reads as TGTGCCTGGAGCGTTTACGGGACAGGGGCTTACGAGCAGTACTTC.

This chain joins TRBV5-6 and TRBJ2-7; no definite D call. The germline V and J ends were trimmed by 3 bases and 2 bases, with 3 bases remaining between them. The CDR3 contains 11 residues. The germline V gene has CDR1 SGHDT and CDR2 YYEEEE. The CDR3 coding sequence is TGTGCCAGCAGCTCAACCTACGAGCAGTACTTC. Translation: CASSSTYEQYF.

This chain joins TRBV11-3 and TRBJ2-7; D may be TRBD2 (6 bases). This CDR3 comprises 13 residues. Trimming took 6 bases from V and 5 from J, leaving 14 bases between them. Germline-derived CDR1 and CDR2 are SGHNT and YENEEA. The CDR3 bases are TGTGCCAGCAGGGGGGGACCGCGTGACGAGCAGTACTTC. Amino acids: CASRGGPRDEQYF. Using reference TRBV11-3 and TRBJ2-7 for the parts outside the CDR3, the full variable domain is EAGVVQSPRYKIIEKKQPVAFWCNPISGHNTLYWYLQNLGQGPELLIRYENEEAVDDSQLPKDRFSAERLKGVDSTLKIQPAELGDSAVYLCASRGGPRDEQYFGPGTRLTVT.

The J gene is TRBJ2-1, the V gene TRBV7-3; tentatively, D is TRBD2 (6 bases). The CDR3 is made up of 11 amino acids. V lost 2 bases and J lost 10, with 6 bases in between. The germline V gene encodes CDR1 SGHTA and CDR2 FQGTGA. The CDR3 DNA reads TGTGCCAGCAGCTTAGGAGGGGAGCAGTTCTTC. Protein sequence: CASSLGGEQFF. The full variable domain, in which reference TRBV7-3 and TRBJ2-1 provide the parts outside the CDR3, is GAGVSQTPSNKVTEKGKYVELRCDPISGHTALYWYRQSLGQGPEFLIYFQGTGAADDSGLPNDRFFAVRPEGSVSTLKIQRTERGDSAVYLCASSLGGEQFFGPGTRLTVL.

This rearrangement joins TRBV7-9 to TRBJ2-7; 7 nucleotides line up with TRBD2. Looked up from germline, CDR1 is SEHNR and CDR2 is FQNEAQ (reference sequence). CDR3 length: 14 residues. With 3 bases clipped from V and 5 bases from J, the junction kept 7 bases outside the gene matches. The CDR3 DNA follows: TGTGCCAGCAGCTTTGTGGGAGGGACCAACGAGCAGTACTTC. Translated, it gives CASSFVGGTNEQYF.

The V call is TRBV11-3, the J call TRBJ2-5; perhaps TRBD2 as D (5 bases). Trimming pared 6 bases from V and 5 bases from J, leaving 10 bases between. This CDR3 is 12 amino acids long. Per germline, CDR1 SGHNT and CDR2 YENEEA. Here the CDR3 DNA reads TGTGCCAGCAGACTGCCGGGGGAGACCCAGTACTTC. It translates to CASRLPGETQYF.

The sample holds one count of this clone. The genes are TRBV19 and TRBJ2-7; 7 nucleotides align to TRBD1. J was trimmed by 6 bases and V by 3 bases; bases with no gene match: 8. CDR3 size: 14 residues. Germline CDR1 reads LNHDA; CDR2 reads SQIVND (reference sequence). CDR3 loop: CASSMTGRVSEQYF. The DNA of the CDR3 is TGTGCCAGTAGTATGACAGGGCGGGTCAGCGAGCAGTACTTC.

The chain uses TRBV2 and TRBJ1-1; 9 bases align to TRBD1. J gave up 3 bases and V 6 bases, and 5 bases lay outside the gene matches. From germline, CDR1 is SNHLY and CDR2 FYNNEI. The CDR3 spans 14 residues. CDR3: CASRRQGVDTEAFF. CDR3 sequence (DNA): TGTGCCAGCAGGCGACAGGGGGTGGACACTGAAGCTTTCTTT.

As concerns this clone: At one of its ends the junction is not consistent with the germline gene, which may arise from a read error. This chain connects TRBV7-7 to TRBJ1-2, with TRBD1 matching 8 bases. Per germline, CDR1 SSHAT and CDR2 FNYEAQ (reference sequence). The CDR3 spans 15 residues. CDR3 loop: CASSSGQGIDYGYTF. For the CDR3, the DNA is TGTGCTAGCAGCTCAGGACAGGGTATCGACTATGGCTACACCTTC.

The CDR3 DNA reads as TGTGCCAGCAGCCTCACCGGGGACACTGAAGCTTTCTTT. Protein: CASSLTGDTEAFF. The chain joins TRBV7-9 to TRBJ1-1; D gene unclear. The CDR3 length is 13 residues. In germline, CDR1 is SEHNR, CDR2 FQNEAQ (reference sequence). V lost 5 bases and J lost 3, with 10 bases in between.